The 10 T cell receptor beta chains below were found in one sample sequenced in a study of cytomegalovirus exposure and HLA in healthy donors. 60 Vbeta and 13 Jbeta primers were used in PCR. Produced via immunoSEQ multiplex PCR; TCRdb's table is partial and in-frame only. Of 150,000 or so clones listed, more than 70% are singletons. What was sequenced was PBMCs. The receptors derive from a woman aged 50 to 60 in good health and CMV-seropositive.

The genes are TRBV5-6 and TRBJ2-5; tentative D call: TRBD1 (6 bases). Germline V gives CDR1 SGHDT, CDR2 YYEEEE. CDR3 length: 14 amino acids. V shed 3 bases and J shed 5 bases, with 14 bases lying between them. This CDR3 is CASSSTGGGETQYF. The CDR3 region has the DNA TGTGCCAGCAGCTCGACAGGAGGTGGGGAGACCCAGTACTTC.

The genes are TRBV7-2 and TRBJ1-5; the D gene is possibly TRBD1 (6 bases). The CDR3 has 13 residues. The V end was cut by 3 bases, the J end by 7 bases, with 10 bases between. Germline V gene lookup returns CDR1 SGHTA and CDR2 FQGNSA. CDR3 protein: CASSFYREQPQHF. The CDR3 DNA sequence: TGTGCCAGCAGCTTCTACAGGGAACAGCCCCAGCATTTT.

The V call is TRBV25-1, the J call TRBJ2-2; TRBD1 aligns across 10 bases. Trimming at V came to 8 bases and at J to 6 bases, leaving 9 bases not matched to a gene. The V gene's germline CDR1 is MGHDK and CDR2 SYGVNS. CDR3 length: 15 residues. CDR3 nucleotide sequence: TGTGCCAGCGGAAGCCGGGACAGGGGATCCGGGGAGCTGTTTTTT. Translated, it gives CASGSRDRGSGELFF.

The CDR3 protein is CASSASGGGELFF. CDR3 sequence (DNA): TGTGCCAGCAGCGCCTCAGGCGGGGGGGAGCTGTTTTTT. The chain is built from TRBV9 and TRBJ2-2; the D gene is possibly TRBD2 (5 bases). Trimming left V 3 bases short and J 8 bases short, with 11 bases between. This CDR3 is 13 amino acids long. Germline loops: CDR1 SGDLS, CDR2 YYNGEE.

The V and J genes are TRBV27 and TRBJ2-7; the match to TRBD1 covers 9 bases. The CDR3 loop spans 14 amino acids. V dropped 6 bases and J dropped 2; count of bases not matched to a gene: 5. Germline assignment: CDR1 MNHEY and CDR2 SMNVEV (reference sequence). The CDR3 coding sequence is TGTGCCAGCAGCCTCAGACAGGGGGCCTACGAGCAGTACTTC. Its protein is CASSLRQGAYEQYF.

This clone was observed a few times. The rearrangement uses TRBV10-3 and TRBJ2-3, with a weak D call TRBD1 (5 bases). This CDR3 contains 12 residues. Per the germline V gene, CDR1 is ENHRY and CDR2 is SYGVKD. DNA of the CDR3: TGTGCGACATCATATGGGGCCGATACGCAGTATTTT. This sequence encodes CATSYGADTQYF.

This rearrangement joins TRBV5-1 to TRBJ2-3, with unresolved D. V lost 0 bases to trimming and J lost 2 bases, with 10 bases between them. The CDR3 spans 15 residues. Per the germline V gene, CDR1 is SGHRS and CDR2 is YFSETQ. Here the CDR3 reads CASSLASGNTDTQYF. In DNA, the CDR3 is TGCGCCAGCAGCTTGGCGTCAGGTAACACAGATACGCAGTATTTT.

This clone was picked up a small number of times. This chain connects TRBV21-1 to TRBJ2-4; the table's D gene call, TRBD2, was not cross checked with the DNA. TRBV21-1 is a pseudogene segment. The CDR3 runs to 13 residues. This CDR3 is CASPKELDSVQYF. The CDR3 region has the DNA TGTGCCAGCCCCAAGGAACTAGATTCCGTTCAGTACTTC.

The chain carries TRBV10-3 and TRBJ2-3, with 7 bases identical to TRBD1. CDR1 and CDR2 from the germline V gene are ENHRY and SYGVKD. After removal of 4 bases from V and 4 bases from J, the junction contained 5 bases not matched to a gene. The CDR3 length is 14 residues. CDR3 bases: TGTGCCATCAGTGCAGGGGGAAGGGCAGATACGCAGTATTTT. It specifies CAISAGGRADTQYF.

This chain links TRBV28 with TRBJ2-3; a weak D match, TRBD2 (7 bases). The ends were cut back, 8 bases at V and 4 bases at J, with 16 bases in the middle. The CDR3 sequence is 14 residues long. In germline, CDR1 is MDHEN, CDR2 SYDVKM. Here the CDR3 DNA reads TGTGCCAGCCTACGGGGGGCTTTCGCAGATACGCAGTATTTT. Translating it yields CASLRGAFADTQYF.